These T cell receptor beta chains were read from a single sample in a study of blood T cell repertoires in COVID-19. Clones were read by immunoSEQ multiplex PCR, and TCRdb kept only the in-frame ones, dropping some. The sample shows approximately 200,000 clones, roughly 84% of them seen only once. The sample taken for sequencing was PBMCs or T cells enriched from blood (not recorded which). The receptors stem from a man in his forties who had recovered from COVID-19. The CDR3 runs from the conserved cysteine through the conserved F or W. A D gene is named only where the DNA matches it firmly. Rows may omit the clone size; those that give it use once, few, many or a size class.

d_call	clone_size	j_call	v_call	cdr3_nt	cdr3_aa
TRBD2	once	TRBJ2-7	TRBV7-9	TGTGCCAGCAGTCGGGGGGAAAGCTCCTACGAGCAGTACTTC	CASSRGESSYEQYF
TRBD2	.	TRBJ2-7	TRBV4-1	TGCGCCAGCAGCCATGAACGTATAGTAGCGGGGGCCCTTCAATACGAGCAGTACTTC	CASSHERIVAGALQYEQYF
TRBD2	few	TRBJ2-1	TRBV6-4	TGTGCCAGCAGTGTCTCTAGCGGGGGGGCAGATGAGCAGTTCTTC	CASSVSSGGADEQFF
.	.	TRBJ1-4	TRBV7-9	TGTGCCAGCAGCCGAGGGAATACAGTAGCCTTGGAGGAAAAACTGTTTTTT	CASSRGNTVALEEKLFF
.	.	TRBJ1-1	TRBV30	TGTGCCTGGAGTGTTAGGTGGGGCACAACATGGGATGAAGCTTTCTTT	CAWSVRWGTTWDEAFF
.	once	TRBJ1-2	TRBV5-1	TGCGCCAGCAGCGCATCAGGGGATGGCTACACCTTC	CASSASGDGYTF
TRBD1	.	TRBJ1-4	TRBV12-5	TGTGCTAGTGGTTTGGCACCTAGGAGTGACATGGACAGGGCGCGGGAAAAACTGTTTTTT	CASGLAPRSDMDRAREKLFF
.	once	TRBJ1-6	TRBV15	TGTGCCACCAGCAGAGATCAACAGGCGGCAGTCTTT	CATSRDQQAAVF
.	.	TRBJ1-1	TRBV5-6	TGTGCCAGCCGCAGGGAAGACACTGAAGCTTTCTTT	CASRREDTEAFF
.	.	TRBJ1-1	TRBV19	TGTGCCAGTAGTATAATGGCAGGGGAAGCTTTCTTT	CASSIMAGEAFF
.	.	TRBJ1-2	TRBV20-1	TGCAGTGCTAGTGCGACAGATACCTTAAGTACAGACGGCTACACCTTC	CSASATDTLSTDGYTF
.	.	TRBJ2-2	TRBV5-1	TGCGCCAGCAGCTTGACAGTAACCGGGGAGCTGTTTTTT	CASSLTVTGELFF
TRBD2	.	TRBJ2-3	TRBV7-9	TGTGCCAGCAGCCCCCTGCGGGGGTACCCAGATACGCAGTATTTT	CASSPLRGYPDTQYF
TRBD2	.	TRBJ2-7	TRBV18	TGTGCCAGCTCGCCAACAGGTAGTGGGACTAACGAGCAGTACTTC	CASSPTGSGTNEQYF
.	.	TRBJ1-1	TRBV9	TGTGCCAGCAGCGTAGGTACGGTAAACACTGAAGCTTTCTTT	CASSVGTVNTEAFF
.	.	TRBJ1-1	TRBV2	TGTGCCAGCAGTGAAGGACGCGAGGGAAGGGCTTTCTTT	CASSEGREGRAFF
.	.	TRBJ1-4	TRBV5-1	TGCGCCAGCAGCCTGGGCCCTACAGCAACTAATGAAAAACTGTTTTTT	CASSLGPTATNEKLFF
.	once	TRBJ1-5	TRBV29-1	TGCAGCGTCGCTGTAGGGGCCGAGTTCAATCAGCCCCAGCATTTT	CSVAVGAEFNQPQHF
.	.	TRBJ1-3	TRBV9	TGTGCCAGCAGCACTGCAGACAGCTACTCTGGAAACACCATATATTTT	CASSTADSYSGNTIYF
TRBD2	.	TRBJ2-3	TRBV5-1	TGCGCCAGCTCCAGTCGCGGGGCCTTACTAGCGGCTATAAGCACAGATACGCAGTATTTT	CASSSRGALLAAISTDTQYF
.	.	TRBJ1-4	TRBV11-3	TGTGCCAGCAGCTTAGAATGGAGGGGAGTCAGTAATGAAAAACTGTTTTTT	CASSLEWRGVSNEKLFF
.	.	TRBJ1-4	TRBV7-9	TGTGCCAGCAGCCTACGACAGAATAATGAAAAACTGTTTTTT	CASSLRQNNEKLFF
.	.	TRBJ2-7	TRBV28	TGTGCCAGCAGTCGGACAGTCGTTTCCTACGAGCAGTACTTC	CASSRTVVSYEQYF
TRBD1	.	TRBJ1-4	TRBV11-2	TGTGCCAGCAGCTTAGATCCTTCTTTGACAGGGGTAGATCACGAAAAACTGTTTTTT	CASSLDPSLTGVDHEKLFF